One and the same sample provided the 3 T cell receptor beta chains below, sequenced in a study of cytomegalovirus exposure and HLA in healthy donors. PCR used 60 Vbeta primers and 13 Jbeta primers. The protocol was immunoSEQ multiplex PCR, while the TCRdb copy is restricted to in-frame clones and leaves out a portion. The sample shows about 110,000 clones, roughly 68% of them seen only once. The sample was PBMCs. Receptors originate from a woman in her thirties in good health and CMV-seronegative.

The chain joins TRBV6-1 to TRBJ2-7, with TRBD2 identical over 8 bases. Germline V gene lookup returns CDR1 MNHNS and CDR2 SASEGT. The length of the CDR3 is 14 residues. The trim removed 4 bases at V and 0 bases at J, leaving 2 bases unmatched. The CDR3 sequence is CASSGRGASYEQYF. Written as DNA, the CDR3 is TGTGCCAGCAGTGGGCGGGGGGCCTCCTACGAGCAGTACTTC.

V usage is TRBV10-1 and J usage is TRBJ1-3; unclear D gene. V was clipped by 7 bases and J by 0 bases, with 7 bases between them. Germline CDR1 and CDR2: WNHNN and SYGVQD (reference sequence). The CDR3 is 13 amino acids. CDR3 nucleotide sequence: TGCGCCAGCACCGCGGACTCTGGAAACACCATATATTTT. Protein sequence: CASTADSGNTIYF.

The V call is TRBV7-9, the J call TRBJ2-5, with D possibly being TRBD1 (6 bases). Trimming took 7 bases from V and 2 from J, leaving 14 bases between them. Germline CDR1 and CDR2: SEHNR and FQNEAQ (reference sequence). The CDR3 covers 14 residues. This CDR3 is CASTRRTEQETQYF. CDR3 DNA sequence: TGTGCCAGCACCCGGCGGACAGAGCAAGAGACCCAGTACTTC.